The 27 T cell receptor beta chains reported below all come from one sample, sequenced in a study of spatial heterogeneity in lung cancer. The time point: blood at routine non-recurrence follow-up after resection. TCRdb processed the 5' RACE reads anew with MiXCR; each CDR3 protein has one entry. The sample records about 70,000 distinct CDR3 sequences, roughly 8.9% being singletons. This sample comprised PBMCs, obtained at follow-up. These receptors were taken from a female donor with early-stage non-small cell lung cancer.

There are a few counts of this clonotype. The V call is TRBV11-3, the J call TRBJ2-3; 7 bases line up with TRBD2. CDR3 length: 16 residues. Germline CDR1 SGHNT, CDR2 YENEEA. V dropped 1 base and J dropped 5; count of bases not matched to a gene: 9. This CDR3 reads CASSLGGTNSGDTQYF. The CDR3 DNA follows: TGTGCCAGCAGCTTAGGCGGGACTAACTCGGGAGATACGCAGTATTTT.

The rearrangement uses TRBV27 and TRBJ1-1; D not resolved. Germline CDR1 MNHEY, CDR2 SMNVEV (reference sequence). This CDR3 is built from 15 residues. V lost 3 bases and J lost 3, with 14 bases in between. The CDR3 coding sequence is TGTGCCAGCAGTTTTTCGAGGACCGCGGACACTGAAGCTTTCTTT. Translation: CASSFSRTADTEAFF.

This clonotype was recorded a few times. The chain is built from TRBV20-1 and TRBJ2-7; TRBD1 aligns across 7 bases. V gave up 2 bases and J gave up 3 bases; unmatched junction bases: 10. This CDR3 has 15 residues. CDR1 and CDR2 (germline): DFQATT, SNEGSKA (reference sequence). This CDR3 is CSARRPGTENYEQYF. The CDR3 nucleotides read TGCAGTGCTAGACGCCCCGGGACAGAAAACTACGAGCAGTACTTC.

This clonotype was observed at least ten times. The chain couples TRBV7-9 to TRBJ2-5, with D tentatively TRBD1 (8 bases). This CDR3 comprises 14 residues. The V gene's germline CDR1 is SEHNR and CDR2 FQNEAQ (reference sequence). Trimming removed 5 bases at V and 5 bases at J, with 15 bases between. CDR3 bases: TGTGCCAGCAGCGGAACAGGGGGAGGGGAGACCCAGTACTTC. Translation: CASSGTGGGETQYF.

In this sample, this clonotype turned up a few times. The genes are TRBV4-2 and TRBJ1-6, with D unclear. The CDR3 contains 15 residues. The V end lost 1 base, the J end lost 8 bases, and 12 bases lay between the germline ends. CDR1 is LGHNA and CDR2 is YNFKEQ in the germline V gene. CDR3 sequence reads: CASSQGSAGYSPLHF. The CDR3 DNA reads TGTGCCAGCAGCCAAGGGTCGGCGGGGTATTCACCCCTCCACTTT.

This chain uses TRBV4-1 with TRBJ2-7, with 7 bases that match TRBD1. The V gene end was trimmed by 3 bases and the J gene end by 4 bases; junction bases not matched to a gene: 12. There are 16 residues in the CDR3. Germline CDR1 reads MGHRA; CDR2 reads YSYEKL. The CDR3 here is CASSQGPGQQGYEQYF. The CDR3 DNA follows: TGCGCCAGCAGCCAGGGGCCGGGACAGCAAGGTTACGAGCAGTACTTC.

In its sample, this clonotype was seen many times. Mismatch with germline at one junction end may stem from a read error. The J gene is TRBJ2-5, the V gene TRBV7-7, with D perhaps being TRBD1 or TRBD2 (6 bases each). Germline assignment: CDR1 SSHAT and CDR2 FNYEAQ (reference sequence). The CDR3 sequence is 16 residues long. CDR3 protein: CASSLAEGRGGETQYF. CDR3 DNA sequence: TGTGCTAGCAGCTTAGCGGAGGGCAGGGGAGGCGAGACCCAGTACTTC.

This clonotype was detected only a few times. V usage is TRBV20-1 and J usage is TRBJ2-1, with a weak D call TRBD2 (7 bases). Looked up from germline, CDR1 is DFQATT and CDR2 is SNEGSKA (reference sequence). The CDR3 length is 14 residues. Trimming took off 5 bases at V and 2 bases at J, with 13 bases between the two ends. The CDR3 nucleotides read TGCAGTGCTCAGGGGCTAGCGGCCTACAATGAGCAGTTCTTC. Protein product: CSAQGLAAYNEQFF.

Points on this clonotype: Since a much larger clone is just one base distant, this may be a read error. The chain is built from TRBV11-2 and TRBJ1-1; D unclear. The CDR3 has 14 amino acids. The germline V gene has CDR1 SGHAT and CDR2 FQNNGV. Trimming shortened V by 4 bases and J by 1 base, and 10 bases separated the two germline ends. CDR3 sequence (DNA): TGTGCCAGCAGCTGGGAGGAAGCGAACACTGAAGCTTTCTTT. It encodes CASSWEEANTEAFF.

The chain combines TRBV25-1 with TRBJ1-1; D unclear. The CDR3 covers 14 residues. Germline values: CDR1 MGHDK, CDR2 SYGVNS. V lost 4 bases and J 2 bases, leaving 11 bases between the germline ends. CDR3 sequence (DNA): TGTGCCAGCAGTGCTCTTGACCGAAACACTGAAGCTTTCTTT. Encoded protein: CASSALDRNTEAFF.

This chain joins TRBV20-1 and TRBJ1-1; D is unclear. Germline CDR1 DFQATT, CDR2 SNEGSKA (reference sequence). This CDR3 spans 10 amino acids. Between the trimmed V and J ends, which lost 2 bases and 11 bases, there was a span of 9 bases. CDR3 nucleotides: TGCAGTGCTAGAATCGTGGGGGCTTTCTTT. It specifies CSARIVGAFF.

This clonotype was recorded many times. V gene TRBV7-3 combines with J gene TRBJ2-2, with D possibly matching TRBD2 (5 bases). V shed 8 bases and J shed 0 bases, with 10 bases lying between them. In germline, CDR1 is SGHTA, CDR2 FQGTGA. CDR3 length equals 14 residues. CDR3 DNA: TGTGCCAGCGCCGAGGAGGCGAACACCGGGGAGCTGTTTTTT. It codes for CASAEEANTGELFF.

This clonotype occurred a few times. The rearrangement links TRBV5-4 to TRBJ2-5, with 12 bases aligning to TRBD2. The germline gives CDR1 SGHNT, CDR2 YYREEE (reference sequence). The CDR3 contains 15 residues. V lost 1 base and J lost 5; bases outside the gene matches: 3. As DNA, the CDR3 is TGTGCCAGCAGCTTGAGACTAGCGGGAGTTGAGACCCAGTACTTC. Protein product: CASSLRLAGVETQYF.

At least ten counts were recorded for this clonotype. The V gene is TRBV11-2, the J gene TRBJ2-3; 8 bases align to TRBD2. With V trimmed by 5 bases and J by 11 bases, 21 bases remained unmatched. The CDR3 consists of 17 residues. Germline V gene data show CDR1 as SGHAT and CDR2 as FQNNGV. The CDR3 here is CASSPRGGLAGTGGQYF. CDR3 coding DNA: TGTGCCAGCAGCCCCCGTGGGGGGCTAGCGGGCACCGGGGGGCAGTATTTT.

In its sample, this clonotype was seen a few times. The CDR3 sequence: CSAFLAGGPNEQYF. The CDR3 DNA is TGCAGTGCATTCTTAGCGGGAGGGCCCAACGAGCAGTACTTC. The V call is TRBV20-1, the J call TRBJ2-7; 11 positions agree with TRBD2. CDR3 length: 14 residues. Losses at the gene ends were 6 bases for V and 5 bases for J; bases not matched to a gene: 9. Germline V gives CDR1 DFQATT, CDR2 SNEGSKA (reference sequence).

The chain links TRBV27 to TRBJ2-7; no clear D gene. Trimming pared 2 bases from V and 0 bases from J, leaving 11 bases between. CDR1 is MNHEY, CDR2 SMNVEV, per germline (reference sequence). This CDR3 has 15 residues. The CDR3, as DNA: TGTGCCAGCAGTTTAGGTCAACTCAGCTCCTACGAGCAGTACTTC. It translates to CASSLGQLSSYEQYF.

The chain combines TRBV28 with TRBJ2-7; TRBD1 might be the D (5 bases). The CDR3 is made up of 13 amino acids. Germline loops: CDR1 MDHEN, CDR2 SYDVKM. V shed 4 bases and J shed 2 bases, with 9 bases lying between them. The chain's CDR3 is CASSSEQAYEQYF. CDR3 coding DNA: TGTGCCAGCAGTTCAGAACAGGCCTACGAGCAGTACTTC.

This chain connects TRBV5-5 to TRBJ1-5; D unresolved. CDR3 size: 14 residues. The V and J ends lost 3 bases and 7 bases respectively, with 14 bases between them. Germline-derived CDR1 and CDR2 are SGHKS and YYEKEE (reference sequence). The CDR3 DNA follows: TGTGCCAGCAGCTCATATCCTTCCGGGCAGCCCCAGCATTTT. It codes for CASSSYPSGQPQHF.

A few counts support this clonotype. This chain uses TRBV7-2 with TRBJ2-3, with a tentative D call TRBD2 (5 bases). From germline, CDR1 is SGHTA and CDR2 FQGNSA. Trimming removed 5 bases at V and 0 bases at J, with 12 bases between. This CDR3 is 15 amino acids long. CDR3: CASSASGPSTDTQYF. The CDR3 nucleotides read TGTGCCAGCAGCGCGAGCGGTCCCAGCACAGATACGCAGTATTTT. Full variable domain (rest looked up from reference TRBV7-2 and TRBJ2-3): GAGVSQSPSNKVTEKGKDVELRCDPISGHTALYWYRQSLGQGLEFLIYFQGNSAPDKSGLPSDRFSAERTGGSVSTLTIQRTQQEDSAVYLCASSASGPSTDTQYFGPGTRLTVL.

This clonotype was observed many times. V gene TRBV6-5 combines with J gene TRBJ2-4; D possibly corresponds to TRBD2 (6 bases). This CDR3 comprises 13 residues. V lost 5 bases and J lost 7, with 12 bases in between. Germline CDR1 reads MNHEY; CDR2 reads SVGAGI. CDR3 nucleotide sequence: TGTGCCAGCAGTAATACGGGAGCTAACATTCAGTACTTC. Its protein product is CASSNTGANIQYF.

The sample holds a few counts of this clonotype. The chain uses TRBV24-1 and TRBJ2-3; maybe TRBD1 (6 bases). CDR3 size: 15 residues. With 9 bases removed from V and 6 bases from J, the gap between germline ends came to 21 bases. Germline-derived CDR1 and CDR2 are KGHDR and SFDVKD. The CDR3 bases are TGTGCCACCGGGGGAAAGGGGGAAGGGCCGGATACGCAGTATTTT. This gives the protein CATGGKGEGPDTQYF.

This clonotype has a count of ten or more. One junction end does not reproduce the germline sequence, and a read error may be involved. The chain couples TRBV7-7 to TRBJ2-2; D is possibly TRBD2 (6 bases). The CDR3 covers 14 residues. Germline assignment: CDR1 SSHAT and CDR2 FNYEAQ (reference sequence). The CDR3 sequence is CASSLDGRNGELFF. CDR3 nucleotides: TGTGCTAGCAGCTTAGACGGGAGAAACGGGGAGCTGTTTTTT. Complete variable domain (other parts from reference TRBV7-7 and TRBJ2-2): GAGVSQSPRYKVTKRGQDVTLRCDPISSHATLYWYQQALGQGPEFLTYFNYEAQPDKSGLPSDRFSAERPEGSISTLTIQRTEQRDSAMYRCASSLDGRNGELFFGEGSRLTVL.

Of note for this clonotype: One base away lies a much larger clone, so this may be a sequencing read error. V usage is TRBV5-4 and J usage is TRBJ2-3, with 10 bases fitting TRBD2. The CDR3 length is 18 residues. Germline-derived CDR1 and CDR2 are SGHNT and YYREEE (reference sequence). Here the CDR3 reads CASSLMLAGARGADMQYF. Here the CDR3 DNA reads TGTGCCAGCAGCTTGATGCTAGCGGGAGCTCGGGGGGCAGATATGCAGTATTTT. Based on the CDR3 plus reference TRBV5-4 and TRBJ2-3, the full variable domain is ETGVTQSPTHLIKTRGQQVTLRCSSQSGHNTVSWYQQALGQGPQFIFQYYREEENGRGNFPPRFSGLQFPNYSSELNVNALELDDSALYLCASSLMLAGARGADMQYFGPGTRLTVL.

In this sample, this clonotype turned up many times. V gene TRBV10-3 combines with J gene TRBJ2-7, with 8 bases aligning to TRBD1. After removal of 7 bases from V and 7 bases from J, the junction contained 9 bases not matched to a gene. In germline, CDR1 is ENHRY, CDR2 SYGVKD. CDR3 size: 13 residues. CDR3 DNA sequence: TGTGCCATCAACCTGGACAGGGCGAAGGAGCAGTACTTC. Translation: CAINLDRAKEQYF.

The table lists this clonotype with many counts. The chain has TRBV7-3 and TRBJ2-5, with unresolved D. CDR3 length: 13 amino acids. Germline V gives CDR1 SGHTA, CDR2 FQGTGA. V lost 3 bases and J 1 base, leaving 6 bases between the germline ends. The CDR3 DNA is TGTGCCAGCAGCTTTAAGGGCCAAGAGACCCAGTACTTC. Encoded protein: CASSFKGQETQYF.

This clonotype was seen more than once but under ten times. This chain joins TRBV30 and TRBJ1-1; D is unclear. Trimming took 5 bases from V and 0 from J, leaving 10 bases between them. Germline values: CDR1 GTSNPN, CDR2 SVGIG (reference sequence). The CDR3 extends over 13 amino acids. Here the CDR3 DNA reads TGTGCCTGGGACACCGCGATGAACACTGAAGCTTTCTTT. This gives the protein CAWDTAMNTEAFF.

This chain joins TRBV9 and TRBJ1-2, with TRBD1 as a possible D gene (5 bases). This CDR3 is 16 amino acids long. Germline V gene data show CDR1 as SGDLS and CDR2 as YYNGEE. Trimming pared 0 bases from V and 4 bases from J, leaving 16 bases between. CDR3 in DNA: TGTGCCAGCAGCGTAGACATTGGGGGGGGACCCTATGGCTACACCTTC. Amino acid sequence: CASSVDIGGGPYGYTF.